This TCR beta chain was found in a study of T cell clones after liver transplantation. The V gene end was trimmed by 2 bases and the J gene end by 5 bases; junction bases not matched to a gene: 7. Germline values: CDR1 SGHDT, CDR2 YYEEEE. The CDR3 length is 15 residues. This clone was seen only once. The repertoire was sequenced with immunoSEQ multiplex PCR; TCRdb's copy has only in-frame clones and lacks some. Among under 55,000 clones listed, 85% to 90% were seen once. The clonotype originates from a human patient who received a liver transplant. Some T cells may be the graft donor's. The source material was CD8+ T cells from blood, sampled 12 months after liver transplant. The chain joins TRBV5-6 to TRBJ2-5; 9 nucleotides agree with TRBD1. CDR3 region: CASSLFGQGQETQYF. CDR3 nucleotides: TGTGCCAGCAGCTTATTTGGACAGGGGCAGGAGACCCAGTACTTC.